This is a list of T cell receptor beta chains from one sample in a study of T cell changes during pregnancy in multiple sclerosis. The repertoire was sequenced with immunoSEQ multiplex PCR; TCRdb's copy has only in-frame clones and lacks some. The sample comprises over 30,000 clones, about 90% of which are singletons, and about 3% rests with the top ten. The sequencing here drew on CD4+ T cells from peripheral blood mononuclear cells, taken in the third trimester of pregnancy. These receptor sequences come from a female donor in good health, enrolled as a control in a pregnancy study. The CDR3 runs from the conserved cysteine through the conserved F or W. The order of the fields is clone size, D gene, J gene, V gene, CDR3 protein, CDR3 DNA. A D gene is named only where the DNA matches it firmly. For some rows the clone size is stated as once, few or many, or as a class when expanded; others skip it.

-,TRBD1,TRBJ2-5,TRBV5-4,CASSYQGALETQYF,TGTGCCAGCAGCTACCAGGGGGCGTTAGAGACCCAGTACTTC
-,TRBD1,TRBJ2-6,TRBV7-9,CASRPQGMRAGANVLTF,TGTGCCAGCAGGCCACAGGGGATGAGGGCTGGGGCCAACGTCCTGACTTTC
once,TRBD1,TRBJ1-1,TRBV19,CASSIAGGGRTEAFF,TGTGCCAGTAGTATTGCAGGGGGCGGCCGCACTGAAGCTTTCTTT
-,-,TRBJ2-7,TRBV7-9,CASSPPTATYEQYF,TGTGCCAGCAGCCCGCCGACAGCCACCTACGAGCAGTACTTC
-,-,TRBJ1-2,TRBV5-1,CASSLGGGYGYTF,TGCGCCAGCAGCTTGGGAGGCGGGTACGGCTACACCTTC
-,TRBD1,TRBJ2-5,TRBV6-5,CASSGTGLETQYF,TGTGCCAGCAGCGGGACAGGTTTAGAGACCCAGTACTTC
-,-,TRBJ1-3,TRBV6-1,CASTGVSGNTIYF,TGTGCCAGCACCGGGGTATCGGGAAACACCATATATTTT
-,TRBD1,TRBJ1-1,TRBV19,CASTGDRASHSFF,TGTGCCAGTACGGGGGACAGGGCCTCACATTCTTTCTTT
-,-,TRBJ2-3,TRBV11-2,CASSFFRTDTQYF,TGTGCCAGCAGCTTCTTCCGCACAGATACGCAGTATTTT
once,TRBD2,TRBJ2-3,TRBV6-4,CASSDSNLAGRTDTQYF,TGTGCCAGCAGTGACTCGAACCTAGCGGGGCGCACAGATACGCAGTATTTT
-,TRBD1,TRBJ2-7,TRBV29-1,CSASGTGTGGEYGQYF,TGCAGCGCCTCCGGGACAGGGACAGGAGGCGAGTACGGGCAGTACTTC
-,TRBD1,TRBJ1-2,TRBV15,CATRRTGDKYGYTF,TGTGCCACCAGAAGGACAGGGGATAAATATGGCTACACCTTC
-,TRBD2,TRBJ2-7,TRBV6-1,CASSELERGASQYF,TGTGCCAGCAGTGAACTTGAGCGGGGGGCCTCGCAGTACTTC
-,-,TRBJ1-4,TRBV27,CASKIWGAANEKLFF,TGTGCCAGCAAAATATGGGGAGCGGCTAATGAAAAACTGTTTTTT
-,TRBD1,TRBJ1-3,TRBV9,CASSVGWTGENTIYF,TGTGCCAGCAGCGTTGGCTGGACAGGGGAGAACACCATATATTTT
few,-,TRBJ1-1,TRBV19,CASTLGTHTEAFF,TGTGCCAGTACCCTGGGGACACACACTGAAGCTTTCTTT
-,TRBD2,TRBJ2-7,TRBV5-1,CASSETSGSIGAYF,TGCGCCAGCAGCGAGACTAGCGGGAGTATCGGCGCGTACTTC
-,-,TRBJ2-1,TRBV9,CASSVDGGNEQFF,TGTGCCAGCAGCGTAGATGGCGGGAATGAGCAGTTCTTC
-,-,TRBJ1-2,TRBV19,CASSGRTEFNYGYTF,TGTGCCAGTAGTGGACGGACAGAATTTAACTATGGCTACACCTTC
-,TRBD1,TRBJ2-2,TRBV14,CASSPRTGALSGELFF,TGTGCCAGCAGCCCGCGGACAGGGGCCCTGTCCGGGGAGCTGTTTTTT
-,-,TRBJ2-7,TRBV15,CATSRDIGEGSTSYEQYF,TGTGCCACCAGCAGAGATATTGGTGAGGGTAGTACGTCCTACGAGCAGTACTTC
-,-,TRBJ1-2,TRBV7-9,CASSPGGGHGYTF,TGTGCCAGCAGCCCAGGCGGAGGGCATGGCTACACCTTC
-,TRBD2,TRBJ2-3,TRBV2,CASSGTSGAGDTQYF,TGTGCCAGCAGTGGGACTAGCGGGGCTGGGGATACGCAGTATTTT
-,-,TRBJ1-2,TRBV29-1,CSVVGPGQGTGYTF,TGCAGCGTTGTCGGCCCGGGGCAGGGGACTGGCTACACCTTC
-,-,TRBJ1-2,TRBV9,CASSPRRANYGYTF,TGTGCCAGCAGCCCGCGGAGAGCTAACTATGGCTACACCTTC
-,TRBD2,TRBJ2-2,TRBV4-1,CASSHKSGGAGTGELFF,TGCGCCAGCAGCCACAAGAGCGGGGGGGCGGGCACCGGGGAGCTGTTTTTT
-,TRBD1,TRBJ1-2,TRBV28,CASSLGQASYGYTF,TGTGCCAGCAGCCTCGGACAGGCGAGCTATGGCTACACCTTC
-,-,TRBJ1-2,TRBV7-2,CASSSTNTYGYTF,TGTGCCAGCAGCTCCACGAACACATATGGCTACACCTTC
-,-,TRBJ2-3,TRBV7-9,CASSYLLGDTQYF,TGTGCCAGCAGCTATTTACTAGGAGATACGCAGTATTTT
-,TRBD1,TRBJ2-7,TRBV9,CASSPGQGTYEQYF,TGTGCCAGCAGCCCAGGACAGGGGACCTACGAGCAGTACTTC
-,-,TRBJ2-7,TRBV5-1,CASSQMGGEEQYF,TGCGCCAGCAGCCAGATGGGGGGTGAAGAGCAGTACTTC
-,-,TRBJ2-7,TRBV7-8,CASIPGNFGEQYF,TGTGCCAGCATCCCGGGAAATTTTGGGGAGCAGTACTTC
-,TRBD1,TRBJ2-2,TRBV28,CASSLGDRPTGELFF,TGTGCCAGCAGTCTCGGGGACAGACCCACCGGGGAGCTGTTTTTT
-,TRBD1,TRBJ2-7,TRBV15,CATSRDRGQNYEQYF,TGTGCCACCAGCAGAGATCGGGGACAGAACTACGAGCAGTACTTC
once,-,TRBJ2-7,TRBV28,CASSFGGLPPGEQYF,TGTGCCAGCAGTTTCGGCGGGCTACCCCCGGGCGAGCAGTACTTC
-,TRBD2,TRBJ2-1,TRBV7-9,CASSERARGGDEQFF,TGTGCCAGCAGCGAACGGGCACGGGGGGGCGATGAGCAGTTCTTC
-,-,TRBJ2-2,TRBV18,CASSPGGTGELFF,TGTGCCAGCTCACCTGGAGGCACCGGGGAGCTGTTTTTT